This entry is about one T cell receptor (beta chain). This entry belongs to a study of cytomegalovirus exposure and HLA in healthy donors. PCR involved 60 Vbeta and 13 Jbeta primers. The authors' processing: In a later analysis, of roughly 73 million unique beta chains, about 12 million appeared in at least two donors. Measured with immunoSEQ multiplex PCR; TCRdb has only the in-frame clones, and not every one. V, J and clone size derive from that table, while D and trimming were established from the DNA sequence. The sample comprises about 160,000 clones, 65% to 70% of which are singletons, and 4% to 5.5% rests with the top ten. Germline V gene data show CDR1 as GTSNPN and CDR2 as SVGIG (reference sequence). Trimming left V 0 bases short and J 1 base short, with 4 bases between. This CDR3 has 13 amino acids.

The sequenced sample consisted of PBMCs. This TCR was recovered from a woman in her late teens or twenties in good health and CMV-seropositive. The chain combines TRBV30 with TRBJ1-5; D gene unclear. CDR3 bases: TGTGCCTGGAGTGTACAAAGCAATCAGCCCCAGCATTTT. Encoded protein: CAWSVQSNQPQHF.